The clone carrying this T cell receptor beta chain was recorded once. The antigen is unknown. Each sample came from a Caucasian adult donor living in Nashville, Tennessee. CD4+ cells underwent separation, giving CD45RA+ naive and CD45RA-negative memory subsets. Germline V gene data show CDR1 as SGDLS and CDR2 as YYNGEE. The CDR3 loop spans 16 amino acids. V lost 0 bases, J lost 4 bases, and 4 bases stayed unmatched. The data belong to a study of shared clonotypes between healthy human individuals. Study-level findings and limits: Generation probabilities of non-shared clonotypes were lower (relative to those shared by all four donors).

The study ran the assay at deep level. Assay used: immunoSEQ multiplex PCR; TCRdb lists only in-frame clones, some missing. The table includes more than 2 million clones, more than 90% detected once. This TCR was sampled from a man aged 18-30 years in good health. The sequencing input was naive CD4+ T cells sorted from blood. Specified subset: CD45RA+ positively selected. The chain combines TRBV9 with TRBJ2-5; 12 bases are a match to TRBD2. The CDR3 region has the DNA TGTGCCAGCAGCGTAGATCCTAGCGGGGGGGCAGAGACCCAGTACTTC. Its protein is CASSVDPSGGAETQYF.